These T cell receptor beta chains were read from a single sample in a study of cytomegalovirus exposure and HLA in healthy donors. Data came from immunoSEQ multiplex PCR; TCRdb stores just in-frame clones and leaves some out. Seen here are some 120,000 clones, 81% observed once, and the top ten hold 2% to 2.5%. The specimen sequenced was PBMCs. The receptors derive from a woman aged 35 to 49 in good health and CMV-seronegative. Both conserved end residues are part of each CDR3. D genes are given only for firm matches. Not all rows give a size; the values are once, few, many and, for expanded clones, a class.

J,size,V,D,DNA,CDR3
TRBJ2-1,.,TRBV10-3,TRBD2,TGTGCCACGAGGGCGGGAGGGGGGAATGAGCAGTTCTTC,CATRAGGGNEQFF
TRBJ1-1,.,TRBV7-9,.,TGTTCCAGCAGCCCCCGGGGGACTGAAGCTTTCTTT,CSSSPRGTEAFF
TRBJ1-2,.,TRBV30,TRBD1,TGTGCCTGGAGTGTCGGACAGGGGGCCAACTATGGCTACACCTTC,CAWSVGQGANYGYTF
TRBJ1-6,.,TRBV18,.,TGTGCCAGCTCAAACTCACGGAATTCACCCCTCCACTTT,CASSNSRNSPLHF
TRBJ2-2,.,TRBV9,TRBD2,TGTGCCAGCAGCGTAGGACGGGGGGGGCCAACCGGGGAGCTGTTTTTT,CASSVGRGGPTGELFF
TRBJ1-2,.,TRBV6-1,.,TGTGCCAGCAGTGAGACAGTTCAGGGCTATGGCTACACCTTC,CASSETVQGYGYTF
TRBJ1-1,.,TRBV7-9,TRBD1,TGTGCCAGCAGCTTAGTAGCAGGGGGTAGAACTGAAGCTTTCTTT,CASSLVAGGRTEAFF
TRBJ2-5,once,TRBV6-5,.,TGTGCCAGCAGTTACCGCAGGGGAGCGCAAGAGACCCAGTACTTC,CASSYRRGAQETQYF
TRBJ1-5,few,TRBV2,TRBD1,TGTGCCAGCCACGAGGGGGCTGGTCAGCCCCAGCATTTT,CASHEGAGQPQHF
TRBJ2-5,.,TRBV6-6,TRBD2,TGTGCCAGCAGTCCCCAGGGGACTAGTAAGACCCAGTACTTC,CASSPQGTSKTQYF
TRBJ2-3,once,TRBV7-2,.,TGTGCCACTAGTCATACGACAGATACGCAGTATTTT,CATSHTTDTQYF
TRBJ2-7,.,TRBV27,TRBD2,TGTGCCAGCAGTCCCTTCGGGCAGCGGGAGATCTACGAGCAGTACTTC,CASSPFGQREIYEQYF
TRBJ2-3,.,TRBV28,.,TGTGCCAGCAGTTTAAACAGCCCCACAGATACGCAGTATTTT,CASSLNSPTDTQYF
TRBJ1-2,.,TRBV30,TRBD1,TGTGCCTGGAGTGTTTCAGGGGGTAGGTCCGATGGCTACACCTTC,CAWSVSGGRSDGYTF
TRBJ1-4,.,TRBV5-1,TRBD1,TGCGCCAGCAGCTTCGGGACAGGGGGCGAGCTAGACGAAAAACTGTTTTTT,CASSFGTGGELDEKLFF
TRBJ1-4,.,TRBV4-1,.,TGCGCCAGCAGCCAAGATAGAGTCTATGAAAAACTGTTTTTT,CASSQDRVYEKLFF
TRBJ2-2,.,TRBV6-1,.,TGTGCCAGCAATTGGCCGAACACCGGGGAGCTGTTTTTT,CASNWPNTGELFF
TRBJ1-1,.,TRBV2,.,TGTGCCGGCAACAGGGAGATGAACACTGAAGCTTTCTTT,CAGNREMNTEAFF
TRBJ2-1,.,TRBV7-9,TRBD2,TGTGCCAGCAGCGGGACTAGCGGGAGCGGCAATGAGCAGTTCTTC,CASSGTSGSGNEQFF
TRBJ1-2,.,TRBV25-1,.,TGTGCCATGGGCACCTATGGCTACACCTTC,CAMGTYGYTF
TRBJ1-2,.,TRBV6-6,TRBD1,TGTGCCAGCAGTTCCCCCAACAGACAGGGGGCGAGCGGCTACACCTTC,CASSSPNRQGASGYTF
TRBJ2-7,few,TRBV7-2,TRBD2,TGTGCCAGCAGCAGTCTAACTAGCGGGTTTTCCTACGAGCAGTACTTC,CASSSLTSGFSYEQYF
TRBJ2-2,.,TRBV11-2,.,TGTGCCAGCAGCTTCGCTAGCCCCGGGGAGCTGTTTTTT,CASSFASPGELFF
TRBJ1-1,.,TRBV19,TRBD1,TGTGCCAGTAGTTACGGGACAGGGGCCATGAACACTGAAGCTTTCTTT,CASSYGTGAMNTEAFF
TRBJ1-1,once,TRBV7-9,.,TGTTCCAGCAGCTTTTCGGACACTGAAGCTTTCTTT,CSSSFSDTEAFF
TRBJ1-6,.,TRBV7-9,TRBD1,TGTGCCAGCAGCTTGACAGGGAATAATTCACCCCTCCACTTT,CASSLTGNNSPLHF
TRBJ2-3,.,TRBV9,TRBD2,TGTGCCAGCAGCGTAGGGGGCGGGAGTCCCGCAGATACGCAGTATTTT,CASSVGGGSPADTQYF
TRBJ2-5,.,TRBV7-6,TRBD2,TGTGCCAGCATGGAACATTCTCGACGGCGGGGGGCAAACCAAGAGACCCAGTACTTC,CASMEHSRRRGANQETQYF
TRBJ1-5,.,TRBV29-1,.,TGCAGCGTGGGGATGACAGGACCCAATCAGCCCCAGCATTTT,CSVGMTGPNQPQHF
TRBJ1-1,.,TRBV6-1,.,TGTGCCAGCAGTGACCGAGGGAGCGGCACTGAAGCTTTCTTT,CASSDRGSGTEAFF
TRBJ2-1,.,TRBV6-4,TRBD2,TGTGCCAGCAGCCCCGAGGGGCGGGGGAACAATGAGCAGTTCTTC,CASSPEGRGNNEQFF
TRBJ1-2,.,TRBV5-4,TRBD1,TGTGCCAGCAGCGGGGACAGGGGGCAGTATGGCTACACCTTC,CASSGDRGQYGYTF
TRBJ2-1,.,TRBV19,TRBD2,TGTGCCAGTAAAACTAGCGGGAGCTTCTACAATGAGCAGTTCTTC,CASKTSGSFYNEQFF
TRBJ2-1,.,TRBV5-1,TRBD2,TGCGCCAGCAGCCCCGGGACTAGCTACAATGAGCAGTTCTTC,CASSPGTSYNEQFF
TRBJ2-7,few,TRBV2,.,TGTGCCAGCTCCCTCAAGCCCCGCGAGCAGTACTTC,CASSLKPREQYF
TRBJ1-1,few,TRBV30,TRBD1,TGTGCCTGGAGTATAGGGGGCGGCGGCACTGAAGCTTTCTTT,CAWSIGGGGTEAFF
TRBJ2-2,.,TRBV4-1,TRBD2,TGCGCCAGCAGCCACGGACTAGCGGGGAGCACCGGGGAGCTGTTTTTT,CASSHGLAGSTGELFF
TRBJ2-1,.,TRBV10-2,.,TGCGCCAGCAGTACCAGGGGCTACAATGAGCAGTTCTTC,CASSTRGYNEQFF
TRBJ2-4,.,TRBV7-2,TRBD2,TGTGCCAGCAGTTACACCCCGGGACTAGCGGGAGGGCCGGGCATTCAGTACTTC,CASSYTPGLAGGPGIQYF
TRBJ2-4,.,TRBV10-3,.,TGTGCCATCAGTGAGTCGAGCTCTAGAACCGTAAAAAACATTCAGTACTTC,CAISESSSRTVKNIQYF
TRBJ2-2,.,TRBV2,TRBD2,TGTGCCAGCAGTGAAGCGCTGCCAGCGGGAGACACCGGGGAGCTGTTTTTT,CASSEALPAGDTGELFF
TRBJ1-3,.,TRBV7-9,.,TGTGCCAGCAGCTTAGACCGGGACAACCCTGGAAACACCATATATTTT,CASSLDRDNPGNTIYF
TRBJ1-1,.,TRBV5-4,.,TGTGCCAGCAGCCCTTCCGGGCCCCGGGGCACTGAAGCTTTCTTT,CASSPSGPRGTEAFF
TRBJ2-5,.,TRBV5-1,.,TGCGCCAGCAGCTTTACCGGCGGGGAGACCCAGTACTTC,CASSFTGGETQYF